This T cell receptor beta chain stems from a study of beta chain features in type 1 diabetes. This clone was seen only a few times. The investigators reverse transcribed all of the isolated RNA, so they sequenced expressed TCRB transcripts. The protocol was immunoSEQ multiplex PCR, while the TCRdb copy is restricted to in-frame clones and leaves out a portion. The sample lists hundreds of thousands of clones, about 14% seen once, with about 0.093% in the top ten. The CDR3 consists of 16 residues. Germline CDR1 reads SGHRS; CDR2 reads YFSETQ. After removal of 4 bases from V and 1 base from J, the junction contained 3 bases not matched to a gene. A sort by CD45RO/CCR7/CD25/CD127/CD95/CD27 yielded CD4+ naive, central memory, regulatory and stem cell-like memory cells.

This clonotype originated in a man aged 18 to 30 in good health. This chain links TRBV5-1 with TRBJ2-5; 14 bases are shared with TRBD2. The sequenced sample consisted of naive CD4+ T cells from blood. CDR3 coding DNA: TGCGCCAGCAGCGAAGGACTAGCGGGAGGCCAAGAGACCCAGTACTTC. This sequence encodes CASSEGLAGGQETQYF.